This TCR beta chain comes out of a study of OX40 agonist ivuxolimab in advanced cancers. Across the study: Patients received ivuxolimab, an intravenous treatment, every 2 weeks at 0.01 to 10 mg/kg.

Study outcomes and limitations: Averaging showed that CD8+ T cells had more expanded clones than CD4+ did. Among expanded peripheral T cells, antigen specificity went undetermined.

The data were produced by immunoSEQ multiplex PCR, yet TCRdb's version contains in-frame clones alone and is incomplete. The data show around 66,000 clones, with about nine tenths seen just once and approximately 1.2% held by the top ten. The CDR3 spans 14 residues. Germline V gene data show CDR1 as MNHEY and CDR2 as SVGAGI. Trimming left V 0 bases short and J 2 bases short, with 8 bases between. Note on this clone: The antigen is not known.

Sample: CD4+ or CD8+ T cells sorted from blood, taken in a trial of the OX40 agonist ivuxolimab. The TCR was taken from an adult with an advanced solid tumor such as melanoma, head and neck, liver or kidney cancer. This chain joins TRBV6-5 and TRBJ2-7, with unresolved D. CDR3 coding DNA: TGTGCCAGCAGTTACTCGGCAGGAACCTACGAGCAGTACTTC. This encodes CASSYSAGTYEQYF.